This is a list of T cell receptor beta chains from one sample in a study of shared clonotypes between healthy human individuals. Profiled with immunoSEQ multiplex PCR; TCRdb holds only in-frame clones, not every one. The sample carries about 2.5 million clones, 85% to 95% recorded once. Specimen: naive CD4+ T cells from PBMCs. These receptors all stem from a man aged 18 to 30 in good health. Some clones in this sample may be carry-over from other donors' samples. Each CDR3 is given with its conserved first and last residue. A D gene is named only where the DNA matches it firmly. For some rows the clone size is stated as once, few or many, or as a class when expanded; others skip it.

NA | TRBJ1-2 | NA | 15 | TRBV7-2 | TGTGCCAGCAGCTTAGGGGCTGGCACGGTCTATGGCTACACCTTC | CASSLGAGTVYGYTF
NA | TRBJ1-2 | NA | 15 | TRBV2 | TGTGCCAGCAGTGATTATAACCGGGCGGAAGGTGGCTACACCTTC | CASSDYNRAEGGYTF
TRBD2 | TRBJ2-1 | NA | 16 | TRBV28 | TGTGCCAGCAGTTCAGCCGGGACTAGTTCGTCCAATGAGCAGTTCTTC | CASSSAGTSSSNEQFF
NA | TRBJ1-1 | few | 12 | TRBV6-6 | TGTGCCAGCATTGGGAGGAACACTGAAGCTTTCTTT | CASIGRNTEAFF
NA | TRBJ1-6 | NA | 14 | TRBV6-5 | TGTGCCAGCAGTTCATCTCGATATAATTCACCCCTCCACTTT | CASSSSRYNSPLHF
TRBD1 | TRBJ2-7 | NA | 15 | TRBV18 | TGTGCCAGCTCACCTGCGACAGGGGGCAAGTACGAGCAGTACTTC | CASSPATGGKYEQYF
TRBD1 | TRBJ1-5 | NA | 15 | TRBV18 | TGTGCCAGCTCATCGGCGACAGGGGGCGGACAGCCCCAGCATTTT | CASSSATGGGQPQHF
NA | TRBJ1-1 | once | 14 | TRBV27 | TGTGCCAGCAGTTTTAGAGGGTTGAACACTGAAGCTTTCTTT | CASSFRGLNTEAFF
NA | TRBJ2-1 | NA | 13 | TRBV6-5 | TGTGCCAGCAGGTCTGGGGCCTACAATGAGCAGTTCTTC | CASRSGAYNEQFF
NA | TRBJ2-5 | NA | 14 | TRBV7-2 | TGTGCCAGCAGCTTAGTGTCGATTGGGGAGACCCAGTACTTC | CASSLVSIGETQYF
NA | TRBJ2-7 | NA | 12 | TRBV10-1 | TGCGCCAGCAGCGAGTTAAGCTACGAGCAGTACTTC | CASSELSYEQYF
TRBD1 | TRBJ1-2 | NA | 16 | TRBV5-1 | TGCGCCAGCAGCCCAGGGACAGCTCAGCAGTACTATGGCTACACCTTC | CASSPGTAQQYYGYTF
TRBD2 | TRBJ2-1 | NA | 15 | TRBV5-1 | TGCGCCAGCAGCTTCTCTAGCGGGAGTGTTTATGAGCAGTTCTTC | CASSFSSGSVYEQFF
TRBD2 | TRBJ2-5 | NA | 14 | TRBV30 | TGTGCCTGGAGTTCGTGGGGCCCCAGACTAGCGGGCTACTTC | CAWSSWGPRLAGYF
NA | TRBJ2-2 | NA | 15 | TRBV11-2 | TGTGCCAGCAGCCCCGGGACGACGAACACCGGGGAGCTGTTTTTT | CASSPGTTNTGELFF
TRBD1 | TRBJ1-2 | few | 11 | TRBV20-1 | TGCAGTGCTGGACAGGGTTATGGCTACACCTTC | CSAGQGYGYTF
NA | TRBJ2-5 | NA | 12 | TRBV2 | TGTGCCAGCATGTGGGGGTCGGAGGCCCAGTACTTC | CASMWGSEAQYF
NA | TRBJ2-7 | NA | 12 | TRBV5-5 | TGTGCCAGCAGCTTGTGGATAGTCGAGCAGTACTTC | CASSLWIVEQYF
TRBD2 | TRBJ2-2 | NA | 15 | TRBV2 | TGTGCCAGCAGCAGAGCGGGAGAGCGAACCGGGGAGCTGTTTTTT | CASSRAGERTGELFF
TRBD1 | TRBJ1-5 | NA | 16 | TRBV28 | TGTGCCAGCAGGACCGGGACAGGGGACGGCAATCAGCCCCAGCATTTT | CASRTGTGDGNQPQHF
NA | TRBJ1-5 | once | 14 | TRBV28 | TGTGCCAGCAGTTTAAGCAGGGAGAATCAGCCCCAGCATTTT | CASSLSRENQPQHF
NA | TRBJ1-6 | NA | 16 | TRBV7-9 | TGTGCCAGCAGCTCCGCCCCGGTCAGGGGTGATTCACCCCTCCACTTT | CASSSAPVRGDSPLHF
NA | TRBJ2-7 | NA | 13 | TRBV28 | TGTGCCAGCAACCGGCCAGCGACCTACGAGCAGTACTTC | CASNRPATYEQYF
NA | TRBJ1-3 | NA | 15 | TRBV4-2 | TGTGCCAGCAGCCAGGTCCCGCAGGGTGGAAACACCATATATTTT | CASSQVPQGGNTIYF
TRBD1 | TRBJ1-2 | once | 12 | TRBV28 | TGTGCCAGCAGTATAACAGGGGGAGGCTACACCTTC | CASSITGGGYTF
NA | TRBJ2-7 | NA | 15 | TRBV7-9 | TGTGCCAGCAGAGCATGGGACTCCGTTTACGGCGAGCAGTACTTC | CASRAWDSVYGEQYF
NA | TRBJ2-3 | NA | 14 | TRBV7-8 | TGTGCCAGCAGCTACTCACTAGCAGCAGATACGCAGTATTTT | CASSYSLAADTQYF
TRBD2 | TRBJ2-7 | NA | 13 | TRBV27 | TGTGCCAGCCAACTAGCGGGAGGTACCGAGCAGTACTTC | CASQLAGGTEQYF
NA | TRBJ2-3 | NA | 13 | TRBV7-3 | TGTGCTAGCGGACCCGGTAGCACAGATACGCAGTATTTT | CASGPGSTDTQYF
NA | TRBJ2-2 | NA | 16 | TRBV5-1 | TGCGCCAGCAGCCCGAGGGCAGGACGGGGGACCGGGGAGCTGTTTTTT | CASSPRAGRGTGELFF
NA | TRBJ2-6 | NA | 15 | TRBV11-2 | TGTGCCAGCAGCCAGGGGGGGAATGGGGCCAACGTCCTGACTTTC | CASSQGGNGANVLTF
TRBD2 | TRBJ2-3 | NA | 14 | TRBV29-1 | TGCAGCTCGGGGGGACTCCCCAGCGAACGTACGCAGTATTTT | CSSGGLPSERTQYF
NA | TRBJ1-1 | NA | 14 | TRBV10-3 | TGTGCCATCAGTGAGTTATCAGGGGATACTGAAGCTTTCTTT | CAISELSGDTEAFF
NA | TRBJ1-1 | NA | 13 | TRBV14 | TGTGCCAGCAGCCAGACTTACAGGTCCGAAGCTTTCTTT | CASSQTYRSEAFF
NA | TRBJ2-2 | once | 15 | TRBV7-9 | TGTGCCAGCAGCCCCAGGATACAAGACACCGGGGAGCTGTTTTTT | CASSPRIQDTGELFF
NA | TRBJ1-1 | NA | 14 | TRBV7-2 | TGTGCCAGCAGCAATCGCAGGGAAGGTACTGAAGCTTTCTTT | CASSNRREGTEAFF
NA | TRBJ2-1 | NA | 13 | TRBV5-1 | TGCGCCAGCAGCTTCGGGACCGGGGATGAGCAGTTCTTC | CASSFGTGDEQFF